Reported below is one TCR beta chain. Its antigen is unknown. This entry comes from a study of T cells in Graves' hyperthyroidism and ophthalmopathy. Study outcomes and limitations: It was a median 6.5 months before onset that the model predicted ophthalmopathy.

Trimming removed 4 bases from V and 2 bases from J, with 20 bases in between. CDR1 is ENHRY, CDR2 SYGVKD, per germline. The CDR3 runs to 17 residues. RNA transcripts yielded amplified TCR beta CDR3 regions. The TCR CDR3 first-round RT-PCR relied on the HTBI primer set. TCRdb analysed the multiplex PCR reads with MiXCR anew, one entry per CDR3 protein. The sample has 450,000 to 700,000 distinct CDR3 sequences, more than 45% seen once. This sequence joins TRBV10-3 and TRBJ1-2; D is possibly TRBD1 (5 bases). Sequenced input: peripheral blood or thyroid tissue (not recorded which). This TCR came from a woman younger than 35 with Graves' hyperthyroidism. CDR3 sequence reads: CAISASGGTGLNYGYTF. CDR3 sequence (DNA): TGTGCCATCAGTGCCAGCGGAGGGACGGGGCTAAACTATGGCTACACCTTC.